Listed below are T cell receptor beta chains from one sample, sequenced in a study of cytomegalovirus exposure and HLA in healthy donors. Data came from immunoSEQ multiplex PCR; TCRdb stores just in-frame clones and leaves some out. The sample records some 180,000 clones, approximately 80% being singletons. Sequencing input: PBMCs. These receptors all come from a female donor in good health and CMV-seronegative. Both conserved end residues are part of each CDR3. The D gene is left open where the match is weak. Only some rows state a clone size, as once, few, many or a class for expanded clones.

v_call,j_call,clone_size,d_call,cdr3_nt,cdr3_aa
TRBV5-1,TRBJ1-4,-,-,TGCGCCAGCAGCTTGGTAGGAGATGAAAAACTGTTTTTT,CASSLVGDEKLFF
TRBV5-1,TRBJ2-3,-,-,TGCGCCAGCAGCTTGGGCGCCTTCATTCCAGATACGCAGTATTTT,CASSLGAFIPDTQYF
TRBV27,TRBJ2-7,-,-,TGTGCCAGCAGTTTAATGGGGAGCGAGCAGTACTTC,CASSLMGSEQYF
TRBV27,TRBJ2-7,-,-,TGTGCCAGCAGTTTACTGGGTAGCGTGCCAACAAGCTCCTACGAGCAGTACTTC,CASSLLGSVPTSSYEQYF
TRBV27,TRBJ2-3,-,TRBD2,TGTGCCAGCAGTTTATTCGGACTAGGGGGCACAGATACGCAGTATTTT,CASSLFGLGGTDTQYF
TRBV11-1,TRBJ2-3,-,-,TGTGCCAGCAGCTCGTACCTTGGAGCCAGAGATACGCAGTATTTT,CASSSYLGARDTQYF
TRBV9,TRBJ2-7,-,TRBD2,TGTGCCAGCAGCTCTTATAGCGGGAATGACGAGCAGTACTTC,CASSSYSGNDEQYF
TRBV27,TRBJ2-7,-,TRBD1,TGTGCCAGCAGCCCCGGGACAGGTGTCGCGGAGCAGTACTTC,CASSPGTGVAEQYF
TRBV11-3,TRBJ2-3,-,TRBD2,TGTGCCAGCAGCGCCTACGTGGGCGGGGGAAACAGTGGGGACACAGATACGCAGTATTTT,CASSAYVGGGNSGDTDTQYF
TRBV7-2,TRBJ2-7,few,-,TGTGCCAGCATGGGCAGGGATTCCTACGAGCAGTACTTC,CASMGRDSYEQYF
TRBV5-5,TRBJ1-1,-,TRBD1,TGTGCCAGCAGCTTGGTGCAGGGGGCCTACACTGAAGCTTTCTTT,CASSLVQGAYTEAFF
TRBV2,TRBJ2-7,-,TRBD1,TGTGCCAGCAGACGGGACAGGGAAACCGAGCAGTACTTC,CASRRDRETEQYF
TRBV5-1,TRBJ2-1,-,-,TGCGCCAGCAGCTTTAGAGGGAATTATGATGAGCAGTTCTTC,CASSFRGNYDEQFF
TRBV7-9,TRBJ1-1,-,-,TGTGCCAGCAGCTTAGCCGGGGTGAACACTGAAGCTTTCTTT,CASSLAGVNTEAFF
TRBV9,TRBJ2-7,-,-,TGTGCCAGCAGCCCATGGGGCTCAGGGTCCTACGAGCAGTACTTC,CASSPWGSGSYEQYF
TRBV19,TRBJ1-1,-,-,TGTGCCAGTAGTGCCAGGGTTAGGGACACTGAAGCTTTCTTT,CASSARVRDTEAFF
TRBV5-1,TRBJ1-2,-,-,TGCGCCAGCAATCGTGACATCGGCTATGGCTACACCTTC,CASNRDIGYGYTF
TRBV6-1,TRBJ1-1,-,-,TGTGCCAGCAGTTCAACCTCAGGAGCTTTCTTT,CASSSTSGAFF
TRBV5-1,TRBJ2-7,-,TRBD1,TGCGCCAGCAGCGTGACAGGGAGCGACGAGCAGTACTTC,CASSVTGSDEQYF
TRBV4-1,TRBJ2-7,few,TRBD1,TGCGCCAGCAGCCAACCACAGGGGACCAACGAGCAGTACTTC,CASSQPQGTNEQYF
TRBV7-3,TRBJ2-1,-,TRBD2,TGTGCCAGCAGCTCTCTAGCGGGAGCGTACAATGAGCAGTTCTTC,CASSSLAGAYNEQFF
TRBV7-9,TRBJ1-1,-,-,TGTGCCAGCAGCTTAGAGGGCAGGGCCACTGAAGCTTTCTTT,CASSLEGRATEAFF